The clone carrying this T cell receptor (beta chain) was recorded at least ten times. This record belongs to a study of T cells in Graves' hyperthyroidism and ophthalmopathy. What was amplified from RNA transcripts were TCR beta CDR3 regions. The HTBI set primed first-round TCR CDR3 RT-PCR. TCRdb processed the multiplex PCR reads anew with MiXCR; each CDR3 protein has one entry. In the table there are approximately 480,000 distinct CDR3 sequences, less than 25% of which are singletons. If no ophthalmopathy progression occurred within 18 months, Graves' hyperthyroidism was stable. V trimming: 4 bases; J trimming: 5 bases; junction bases outside the gene matches: 11. CDR1 and CDR2 (germline): SGHVS, FQNEAQ. CDR3 length: 16 amino acids.

The chain is built from TRBV7-8 and TRBJ2-5; 9 nucleotides line up with TRBD1. The TCR was taken from a man younger than 35 with Graves' hyperthyroidism. The specimen sequenced was blood. In DNA form, the CDR3 reads TGTGCCAGCAGCTCAAGGGGCAGGGACAGGGACGAGACCCAGTACTTC. It encodes CASSSRGRDRDETQYF.